This T cell receptor beta chain emerged from a study of blood T cell repertoires in COVID-19. Participants were aged about 18 to 95 years, lived in over 20 US areas, and enrolled virtually. The study assigned cohorts using participant-reported clinical history. This CDR3 spans 11 amino acids. Germline V CDR1 and CDR2: MNHEY, SVGEGT. The ends were cut back, 4 bases at V and 7 bases at J, with 5 bases in the middle. TCRdb keeps only in-frame clones here, not all; method: immunoSEQ multiplex PCR. The top ten hold around 1.8% of the sample, which has approximately 450,000 clones, roughly nine tenths seen once.

Sequenced sample: PBMCs or T cells enriched from blood (not recorded which). This TCR was sampled from a woman between 18 and 30 years old with acute COVID-19. The chain couples TRBV6-2 or TRBV6-3 to TRBJ2-1; no clear D gene. As DNA, the CDR3 is TGTGCCAGCAGTTTCAAAAATGAGCAGTTCTTC. It is translated as CASSFKNEQFF.